Shown below are 10 T cell receptor beta chains from a single sample sequenced in a study of shared clonotypes between healthy human individuals. The data were produced by immunoSEQ multiplex PCR, yet TCRdb's version contains in-frame clones alone and is incomplete. The table lists hundreds of thousands of clones, around 73% of them singletons. The source material was memory CD4+ T cells sorted from blood. As for subset: CD45RA-negative fraction. Every receptor here comes from a woman in her 30s in good health.

Comments on this clone: Other nucleotide sequences in the sample specify the same CDR3. The V call is TRBV19, the J call TRBJ2-3; D might be TRBD2 (7 bases). This CDR3 contains 14 residues. V shed 1 base and J shed 5 bases, with 10 bases lying between them. Germline V lookup: CDR1 LNHDA, CDR2 SQIVND (reference sequence). The CDR3 region is CASSIAGGQDTQYF. Here the CDR3 DNA reads TGTGCCAGTAGTATAGCCGGGGGGCAAGATACGCAGTATTTT.

This chain connects TRBV5-1 to TRBJ1-1, with no clear D. V gave up 5 bases and J gave up 0 bases, with 8 bases separating them. The V gene's germline CDR1 is SGHRS and CDR2 YFSETQ. The CDR3 has 13 amino acids. The CDR3 sequence: CASRLQMNTEAFF. In DNA form, the CDR3 reads TGCGCCAGCAGATTACAGATGAACACTGAAGCTTTCTTT.

This clone was counted between two and nine times. J is TRBJ2-1 and V is TRBV7-9, with 7 bases aligning to TRBD2. Germline CDR1 reads SEHNR; CDR2 reads FQNEAQ (reference sequence). V shed 5 bases, J shed 5 bases, and the junction held 3 bases outside the gene matches. This CDR3 comprises 13 residues. For the CDR3, the DNA is TGTGCCAGCAGCGGGGACTACCACAATGAGCAGTTCTTC. It is translated as CASSGDYHNEQFF.

This clone was found once. V is TRBV5-1 and J is TRBJ2-2; no firm D call. V lost 0 bases and J lost 0, with 12 bases in between. The germline CDR1 and CDR2 sequences are SGHRS and YFSETQ. CDR3 length: 17 residues. The CDR3 bases are TGCGCCAGCAGCTTGGGTCAATCGGGTCCGAACACCGGGGAGCTGTTTTTT. It specifies CASSLGQSGPNTGELFF. The whole variable domain, filled in from reference TRBV5-1 and TRBJ2-2, reads KAGVTQTPRYLIKTRGQQVTLSCSPISGHRSVSWYQQTPGQGLQFLFEYFSETQRNKGNFPGRFSGRQFSNSRSEMNVSTLELGDSALYLCASSLGQSGPNTGELFFGEGSRLTVL.

This chain joins TRBV5-1 and TRBJ2-1; TRBD1 aligns across 9 bases. Trimming cost V 7 bases and J 4 bases; bases outside gene matches: 9. The length of the CDR3 is 15 residues. The V gene's germline CDR1 is SGHRS and CDR2 YFSETQ. The CDR3 region is CASRPGTGTYNEQFF. In DNA, the CDR3 is TGCGCCAGCCGCCCCGGGACAGGGACGTACAATGAGCAGTTCTTC.

The chain joins TRBV27 to TRBJ2-6; TRBD2 is a possible D gene (5 bases). V was trimmed by 5 bases and J by 0 bases, leaving 23 bases between them. Germline CDR1 reads MNHEY; CDR2 reads SMNVEV (reference sequence). The CDR3 is made up of 20 amino acids. CDR3 DNA: TGTGCCAGCAGTCCAGCCGGGGTAGGGAAGAGGTCCTCTGGGGCCAACGTCCTGACTTTC. This sequence encodes CASSPAGVGKRSSGANVLTF. Based on the CDR3 plus reference TRBV27 and TRBJ2-6, the full variable domain is EAQVTQNPRYLITVTGKKLTVTCSQNMNHEYMSWYRQDPGLGLRQIYYSMNVEVTDKGDVPEGYKVSRKEKRNFPLILESPSPNQTSLYFCASSPAGVGKRSSGANVLTFGAGSRLTVL.

The V call is TRBV7-2, the J call TRBJ2-1, with 9 bases lining up with TRBD2. The ends lost 1 base at V and 9 bases at J; junction bases unmatched: 13. CDR3 length equals 17 residues. Per germline, CDR1 SGHTA and CDR2 FQGNSA. The CDR3 coding sequence is TGTGCCAGCAGCTTAGGTCAACCGGGACTAGCTCAGGGTGAGCAGTTCTTC. Protein product: CASSLGQPGLAQGEQFF.

This sequence joins TRBV28 and TRBJ2-7; maybe TRBD2 (5 bases). CDR3 length: 15 amino acids. Per germline, CDR1 MDHEN and CDR2 SYDVKM. Trimming cost V 6 bases and J 0 bases, with 15 bases left between them. The CDR3 region has the DNA TGTGCCAGCAGCCCCCCTAGCCCGAGCTCCTACGAGCAGTACTTC. It encodes CASSPPSPSSYEQYF.

The chain recombines TRBV7-3 with TRBJ2-1; 8 positions agree with TRBD2. Germline V gene lookup returns CDR1 SGHTA and CDR2 FQGTGA. The length of the CDR3 is 16 residues. The trim removed 5 bases at V and 2 bases at J, leaving 8 bases unmatched. The CDR3 sequence is CASSTLAGTTYNEQFF. The CDR3 nucleotides are TGTGCCAGCAGCACCTTAGCGGGAACCACCTACAATGAGCAGTTCTTC.

The J gene is TRBJ1-2, the V gene TRBV4-2, with D unresolved. Trimming removed 0 bases from V and 10 bases from J, with 9 bases in between. Germline CDR1 and CDR2: LGHNA and YNFKEQ. The CDR3 length is 12 residues. Written as DNA, the CDR3 is TGTGCCAGCAGCCAAGATGACCAGATCTACACCTTC. It translates to CASSQDDQIYTF.